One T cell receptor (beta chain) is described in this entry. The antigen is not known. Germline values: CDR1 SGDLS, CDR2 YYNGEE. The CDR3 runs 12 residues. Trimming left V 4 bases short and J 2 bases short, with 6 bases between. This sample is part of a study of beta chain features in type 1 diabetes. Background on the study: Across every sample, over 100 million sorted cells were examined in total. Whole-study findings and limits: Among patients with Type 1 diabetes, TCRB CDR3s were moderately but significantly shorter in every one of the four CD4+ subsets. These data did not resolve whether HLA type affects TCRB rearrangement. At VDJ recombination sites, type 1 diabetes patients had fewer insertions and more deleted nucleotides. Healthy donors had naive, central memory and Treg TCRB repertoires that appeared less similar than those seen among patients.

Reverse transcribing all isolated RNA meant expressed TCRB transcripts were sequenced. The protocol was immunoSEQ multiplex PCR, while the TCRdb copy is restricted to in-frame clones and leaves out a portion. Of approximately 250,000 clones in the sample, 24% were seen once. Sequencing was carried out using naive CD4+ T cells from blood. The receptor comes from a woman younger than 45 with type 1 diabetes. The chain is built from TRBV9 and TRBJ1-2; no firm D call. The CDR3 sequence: CASSPINYGYTF. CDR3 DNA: TGTGCCAGCAGCCCCATCAACTATGGCTACACCTTC.